The clone carrying this T cell receptor (beta chain) appeared a few times. TCRdb redid the calling of the RT-PCR reads with MiXCR, one entry per CDR3 protein. Of about 680,000 distinct CDR3 sequences in the sample, approximately 14% were seen once. From germline, CDR1 is SGDLS and CDR2 YYNGEE. V was clipped by 4 bases and J by 4 bases, with 11 bases between them. CDR3 size: 13 residues. The J gene is TRBJ1-2, the V gene TRBV9; D remains unclear. The clonotype comes from a female donor in good health, serving as a healthy control. The specimen sequenced was memory CD4+ T cells from blood. The CDR3 nucleotides are TGTGCCAGCAGCCCCCGAGGGTCCTATGGCTACACCTTC. Translation: CASSPRGSYGYTF.